Given below is one T cell receptor (beta chain) in context. This receptor's antigen is unknown. No base quality values were provided; no much bigger clone lies one nucleotide off. TCR-beta CDR3 regions were amplified from genomic DNA by a two-step multiplex PCR, with the second step adding Illumina-compatible adaptors. As a commercial immunoSEQ service, TCR-beta immunosequencing was carried out on an Illumina platform. The authors processed their data as follows. Two measures summarised the repertoires: productive clonality, and Top 10 Clones, meaning the percentage of T-cell templates coming from the ten most frequent sequences. Values for productive clonality spanned 0 to 1, where a value of 1 indicated a monoclonal population. Sequences comprising at least 0.1% of tumour T-cell templates but absent from matched non-adjacent lung were defined as tumour-associated clones and were identified via log10 scatter plots. Student's t-tests were used for two-group comparisons, ANOVA for comparisons across stages, and linear regression for relationships, with analyses done in GraphPad Prism7 and R. The clones in this table, taken by TCRdb from immuneACCESS, are in-frame only. Not every clone is retained; where verified, under half of the shortfall comes from an unresolved V gene, and the cause of the rest is unknown. That table is the source of V, J and clone size, and D and trimming were worked out from the DNA. The sample table contains around 4,500 clones; only one count was recorded for 70% to 90% of them. Roughly 9.9% of the sample is held by the ten biggest clonotypes.

Genomic DNA was isolated with the QIAamp DNA kit from frozen aliquots of single-cell suspensions that had not been sorted. Surgically resected non-small cell lung cancer tissue was used for the tumour samples. Tissues were received within 2 hours of resection and processed immediately into single-cell suspensions. Tissue was broken up mechanically, digested enzymatically with DNase I, collagenase I and hyaluronidase for roughly 32 minutes at 37 degrees C, and then filtered and RBC-lysed. The germline V gene gives CDR1 as SNHLY and CDR2 as FYNNEI. Trimming at the junction amounts to 2 bases on V and 5 bases on J, and the germline ends lie 16 bases apart. From cysteine to phenylalanine, the CDR3 is 16 amino acids long. Just CDR3 DNA is preserved here, 48 bases in frame from base 1. The sample comes from a study of immune cell composition in non-small cell lung cancer (dated 2017 in TCRdb). As for the study more broadly: Histologic subtype was assigned using H&E plus p63, CK5, Napsin A and TTF-1 immunohistochemistry, mainly lung adenocarcinoma or squamous cell carcinoma. Adaptive Biotechnologies TCR-beta sequencing was carried out on approximately 34 paired NSCLC tumour and non-adjacent lung specimens, as well as on about 25 tumour-only specimens. For supplementary cohort #1, made up of 10 to 11 lung adenocarcinoma cases, paired tumour/lung TCR-beta sequencing was done and TIL populations were generated so that tumour reactivity could be assessed. The subtype comparisons left out a handful of tumour specimens with TCR-beta data because those specimens were rare histological subtypes. Paper-wide results and their limitations: Significantly higher Top 10 clone scores and productive clonality were observed in lung squamous cell carcinoma than in lung adenocarcinoma tumours. The reactivity cohort contained only 9 to 10 cases, and the tumour-reactive clones were not shown to have sequences in common with the dominant in vivo tumour-associated clones. No significant correlation was found between tumour TCR-beta clonality and smoking pack-years. In 9 to 11 adenocarcinoma cases, a strong correlation was found between maximal tumour-associated clone frequency and TIL tumour reactivity, whereas no such correlation was found between overall clonality and TIL tumour reactivity. Nearly half of NSCLC cases had tumour-associated clones >0.5%, with more than 60% of squamous carcinomas showing such clones compared with roughly 35% of adenocarcinomas.

Sequencing was done on a sample of lung tumor tissue. The rearranged chain carries TRBV2 and TRBJ2-1; a weak D assignment points to TRBD1 (6 bases agree). The clonotype comes from a human donor with non-small cell lung cancer. The CDR3 loop reads CASSEPTGISDNEQFF. The DNA sequence is as follows: TGTGCCAGCAGTGAACCGACAGGAATATCCGACAATGAGCAGTTCTTC.